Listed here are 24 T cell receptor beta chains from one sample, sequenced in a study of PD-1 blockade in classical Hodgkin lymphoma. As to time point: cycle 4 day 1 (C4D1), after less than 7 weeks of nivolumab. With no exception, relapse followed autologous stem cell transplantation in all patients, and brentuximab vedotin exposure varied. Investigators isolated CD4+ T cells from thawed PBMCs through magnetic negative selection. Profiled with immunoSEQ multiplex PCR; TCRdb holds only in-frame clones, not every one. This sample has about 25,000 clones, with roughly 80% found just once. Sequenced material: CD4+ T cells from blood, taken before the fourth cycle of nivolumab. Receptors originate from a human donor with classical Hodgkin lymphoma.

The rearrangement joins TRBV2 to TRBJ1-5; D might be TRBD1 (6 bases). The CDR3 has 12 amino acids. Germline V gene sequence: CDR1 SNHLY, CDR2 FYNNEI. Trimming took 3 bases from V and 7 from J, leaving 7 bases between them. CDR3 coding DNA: TGTGCCAGCAGTGAGGGGGGCCAGCCCCAGCATTTT. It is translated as CASSEGGQPQHF.

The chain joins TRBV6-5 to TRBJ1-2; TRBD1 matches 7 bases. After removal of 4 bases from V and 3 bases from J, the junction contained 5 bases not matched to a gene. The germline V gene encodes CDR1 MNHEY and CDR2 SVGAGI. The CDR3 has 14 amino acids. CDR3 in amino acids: CASSSTGTDYGYTF. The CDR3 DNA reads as TGTGCCAGCAGTTCGACCGGGACAGACTATGGCTACACCTTC.

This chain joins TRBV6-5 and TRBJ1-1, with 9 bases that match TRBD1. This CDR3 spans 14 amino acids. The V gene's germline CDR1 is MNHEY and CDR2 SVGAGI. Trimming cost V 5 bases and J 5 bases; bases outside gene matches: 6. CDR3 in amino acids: CASSARTGETEAFF. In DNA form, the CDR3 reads TGTGCCAGCAGTGCTAGGACAGGGGAAACTGAAGCTTTCTTT.

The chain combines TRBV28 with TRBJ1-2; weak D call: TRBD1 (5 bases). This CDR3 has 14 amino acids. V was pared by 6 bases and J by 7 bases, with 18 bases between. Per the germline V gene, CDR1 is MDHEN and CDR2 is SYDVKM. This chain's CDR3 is CASSRNSDSFGYTF. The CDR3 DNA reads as TGTGCCAGCAGCCGCAATTCAGACAGTTTTGGCTACACCTTC.

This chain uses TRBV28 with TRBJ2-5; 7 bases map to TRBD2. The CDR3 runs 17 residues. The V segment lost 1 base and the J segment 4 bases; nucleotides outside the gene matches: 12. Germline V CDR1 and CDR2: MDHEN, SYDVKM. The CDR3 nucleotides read TGTGCCAGCAGTTTATCTGTAGCGGGTTCGAAGTTAGAGACCCAGTACTTC. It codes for CASSLSVAGSKLETQYF.

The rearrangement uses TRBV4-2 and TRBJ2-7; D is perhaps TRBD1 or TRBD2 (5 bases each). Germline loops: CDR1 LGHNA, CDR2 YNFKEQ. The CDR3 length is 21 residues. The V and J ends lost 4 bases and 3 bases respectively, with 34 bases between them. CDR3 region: CASSRSTGEITGLDKIYEQYF. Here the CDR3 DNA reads TGTGCCAGCAGCCGTTCCACCGGGGAAATTACAGGACTTGACAAAATCTACGAGCAGTACTTC.

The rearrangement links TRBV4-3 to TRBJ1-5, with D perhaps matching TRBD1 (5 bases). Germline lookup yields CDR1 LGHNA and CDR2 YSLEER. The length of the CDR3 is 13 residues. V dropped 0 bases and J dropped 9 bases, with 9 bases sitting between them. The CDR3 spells CASSQELRGPQHF. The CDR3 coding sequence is TGCGCCAGCAGCCAAGAATTGAGGGGGCCCCAGCATTTT.

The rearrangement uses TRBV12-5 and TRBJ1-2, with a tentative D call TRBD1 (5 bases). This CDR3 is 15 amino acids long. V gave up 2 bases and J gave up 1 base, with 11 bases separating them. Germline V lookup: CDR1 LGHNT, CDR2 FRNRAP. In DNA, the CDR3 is TGTGCTAGTGGTTTGTTCGCCAGGGTTAACTATGGCTACACCTTC. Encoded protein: CASGLFARVNYGYTF.

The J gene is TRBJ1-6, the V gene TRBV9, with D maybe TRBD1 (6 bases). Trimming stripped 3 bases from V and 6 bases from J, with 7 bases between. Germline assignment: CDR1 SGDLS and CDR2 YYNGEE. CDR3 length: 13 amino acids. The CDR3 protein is CASSEGGNSPLHF. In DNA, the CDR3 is TGTGCCAGCAGCGAGGGGGGTAATTCACCCCTCCACTTT.

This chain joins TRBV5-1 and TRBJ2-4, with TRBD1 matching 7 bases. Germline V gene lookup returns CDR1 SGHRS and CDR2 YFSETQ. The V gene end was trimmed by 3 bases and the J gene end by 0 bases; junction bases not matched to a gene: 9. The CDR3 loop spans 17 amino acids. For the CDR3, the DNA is TGCGCCAGCAGCTCGGGACAGAGTCCACTAGCCAAAAACATTCAGTACTTC. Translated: CASSSGQSPLAKNIQYF.

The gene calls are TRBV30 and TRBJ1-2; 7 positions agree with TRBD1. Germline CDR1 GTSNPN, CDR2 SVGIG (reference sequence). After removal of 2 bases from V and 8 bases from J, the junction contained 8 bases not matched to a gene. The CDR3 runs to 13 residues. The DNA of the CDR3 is TGTGCCTGGAGTCCCGGGACAGCGGTGGGCTACACCTTC. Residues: CAWSPGTAVGYTF.

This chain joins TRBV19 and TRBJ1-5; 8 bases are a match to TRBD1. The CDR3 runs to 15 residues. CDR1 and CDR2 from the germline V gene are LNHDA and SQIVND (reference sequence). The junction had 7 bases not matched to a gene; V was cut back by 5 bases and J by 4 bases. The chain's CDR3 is CASSPRGPRNQPQHF. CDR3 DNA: TGTGCCAGTAGTCCCAGGGGGCCCAGAAATCAGCCCCAGCATTTT.

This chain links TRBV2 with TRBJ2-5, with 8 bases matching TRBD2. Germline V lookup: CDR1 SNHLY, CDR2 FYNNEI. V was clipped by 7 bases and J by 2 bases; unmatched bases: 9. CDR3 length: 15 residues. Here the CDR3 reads CASNGRGVSQETQYF. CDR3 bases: TGTGCCAGCAACGGGCGGGGGGTTTCACAAGAGACCCAGTACTTC.

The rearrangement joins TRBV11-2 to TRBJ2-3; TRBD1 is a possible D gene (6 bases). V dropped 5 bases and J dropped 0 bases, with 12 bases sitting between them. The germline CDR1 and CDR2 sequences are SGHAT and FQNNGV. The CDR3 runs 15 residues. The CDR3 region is CASSPFGTSTDTQYF. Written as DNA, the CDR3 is TGTGCCAGCAGCCCGTTTGGGACAAGCACAGATACGCAGTATTTT.

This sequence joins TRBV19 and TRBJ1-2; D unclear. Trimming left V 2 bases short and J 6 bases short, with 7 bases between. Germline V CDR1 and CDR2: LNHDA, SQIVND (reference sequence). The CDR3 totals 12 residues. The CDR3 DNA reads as TGTGCCAGTAGTATAAGGAGGGATGGCTACACCTTC. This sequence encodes CASSIRRDGYTF.

CDR3 sequence reads: CASSFATGGREQYF. CDR3 nucleotides: TGTGCCAGCAGTTTCGCGACAGGGGGCCGCGAGCAGTACTTC. V usage is TRBV6-5 and J usage is TRBJ2-7, with TRBD1 identical over 10 bases. The V and J ends lost 4 bases and 6 bases, in that order; junction bases with no gene match: 6. This CDR3 is built from 14 residues. Germline V lookup: CDR1 MNHEY, CDR2 SVGAGI.

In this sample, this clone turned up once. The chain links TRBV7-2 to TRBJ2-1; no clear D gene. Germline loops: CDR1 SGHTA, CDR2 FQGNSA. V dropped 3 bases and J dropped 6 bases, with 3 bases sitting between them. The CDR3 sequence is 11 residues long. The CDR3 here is CASSFVNEQFF. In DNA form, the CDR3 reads TGTGCCAGCAGCTTCGTCAATGAGCAGTTCTTC.

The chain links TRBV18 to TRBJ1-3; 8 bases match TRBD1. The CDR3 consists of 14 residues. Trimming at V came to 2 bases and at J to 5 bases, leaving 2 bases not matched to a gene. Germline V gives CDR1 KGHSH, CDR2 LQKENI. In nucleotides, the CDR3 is TGTGCCAGCTCACCAGGACAGGGCAGAAACACCATATATTTT. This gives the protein CASSPGQGRNTIYF.

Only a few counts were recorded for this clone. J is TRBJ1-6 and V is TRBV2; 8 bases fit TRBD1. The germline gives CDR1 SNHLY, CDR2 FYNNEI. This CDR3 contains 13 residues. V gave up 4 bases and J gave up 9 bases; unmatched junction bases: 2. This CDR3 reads CASSGDRSSPLHF. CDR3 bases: TGTGCCAGCAGTGGGGACAGGTCTTCACCCCTCCACTTT.

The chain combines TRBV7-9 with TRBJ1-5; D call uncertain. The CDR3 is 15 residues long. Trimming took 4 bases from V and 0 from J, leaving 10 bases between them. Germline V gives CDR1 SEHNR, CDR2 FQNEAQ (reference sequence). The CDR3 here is CASSSGRYSNQPQHF. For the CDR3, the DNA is TGTGCCAGCAGCTCTGGGCGTTATAGCAATCAGCCCCAGCATTTT.

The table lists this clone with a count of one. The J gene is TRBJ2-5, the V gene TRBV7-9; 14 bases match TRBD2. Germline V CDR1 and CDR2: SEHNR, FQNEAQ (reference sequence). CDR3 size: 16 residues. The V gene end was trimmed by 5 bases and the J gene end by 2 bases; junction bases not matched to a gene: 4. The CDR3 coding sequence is TGTGCCAGCAGCCAGACTAGCGGGGGGGCTCAAGAGACCCAGTACTTC. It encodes CASSQTSGGAQETQYF.

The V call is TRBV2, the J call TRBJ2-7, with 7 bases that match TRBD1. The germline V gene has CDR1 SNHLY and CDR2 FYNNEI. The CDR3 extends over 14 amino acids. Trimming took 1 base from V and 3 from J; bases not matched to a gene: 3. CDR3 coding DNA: TGTGCCAGCAGTGAAGGAAGGGGGCTCTACGAGCAGTACTTC. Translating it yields CASSEGRGLYEQYF.

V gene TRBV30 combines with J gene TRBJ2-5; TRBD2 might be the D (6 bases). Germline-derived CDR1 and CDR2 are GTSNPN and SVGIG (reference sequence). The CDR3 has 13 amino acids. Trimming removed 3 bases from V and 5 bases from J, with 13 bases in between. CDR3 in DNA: TGTGCCTGGAGCCAACCGGGGGAGGAGACCCAGTACTTC. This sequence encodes CAWSQPGEETQYF.

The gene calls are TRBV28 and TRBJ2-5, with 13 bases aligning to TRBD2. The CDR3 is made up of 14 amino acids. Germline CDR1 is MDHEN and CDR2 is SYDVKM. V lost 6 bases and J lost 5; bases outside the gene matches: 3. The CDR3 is CASRLAGGPETQYF. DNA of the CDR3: TGTGCCAGCAGACTAGCGGGGGGGCCGGAGACCCAGTACTTC.